Presented here are 20 T cell receptor beta chains from one specimen sequenced in a study of blood T cells in healthy people across ages. A J-beta primer mix and a sample-barcoded 5' primer were used in a second PCR of roughly 6 to 11 cycles. TCRdb re-called the 5' RACE reads with MiXCR, one entry per CDR3 protein. The repertoire holds hundreds of thousands of distinct CDR3 sequences, with about 45% as singletons. Sequencing was done on a sample of blood. Every receptor here comes from a man aged 80 or over in good health.

This clonotype was observed many times. The rearrangement links TRBV20-1 to TRBJ2-3; D is possibly TRBD2 (6 bases). The CDR3 is 15 residues long. CDR1 DFQATT and CDR2 SNEGSKA come from the germline V gene (reference sequence). V was trimmed by 0 bases and J by 0 bases, leaving 10 bases between them. CDR3 in amino acids: CSARDPSGSTDTQYF. CDR3 sequence (DNA): TGCAGTGCTAGAGACCCGAGCGGGAGCACAGATACGCAGTATTTT.

In its sample, this clonotype was seen a few times. One base away lies a much larger clone, so this may be a sequencing read error. The rearrangement uses TRBV7-9 and TRBJ2-7; 9 bases are a match to TRBD1. Germline V gives CDR1 SEHNR, CDR2 FQNEAQ (reference sequence). This CDR3 is built from 14 residues. The CDR3 sequence is CASTRTGEGSEQYF. CDR3 bases: TGTGCTAGTACGAGGACAGGGGAAGGGAGCGAGCAGTACTTC.

The chain recombines TRBV29-1 with TRBJ2-3; D is ambiguous. CDR1 and CDR2 from the germline V gene are SQVTM and ANQGSEA. This CDR3 contains 14 residues. The ends were cut back, 8 bases at V and 9 bases at J, with 24 bases in the middle. The CDR3 DNA reads as TGCAGCTCCCGAACCGCGGCCCGGTTCCGAACGCAGTATTTT. The encoded protein is CSSRTAARFRTQYF.

This chain joins TRBV9 and TRBJ2-2, with 10 bases that match TRBD2. The CDR3 consists of 17 residues. J gave up 4 bases and V 4 bases, and 10 bases lay outside the gene matches. The germline V gene has CDR1 SGDLS and CDR2 YYNGEE. CDR3 amino acids: CASSSSGEREGTGELFF. In DNA, the CDR3 is TGTGCCAGCAGCTCCTCTGGAGAGCGGGAGGGCACCGGGGAGCTGTTTTTT.

Here the CDR3 reads CASSLAGVAADTQYF. CDR3 coding DNA: TGTGCCAGCAGCTTAGCCGGGGTAGCGGCAGATACGCAGTATTTT. The gene calls are TRBV7-2 and TRBJ2-3, with a tentative D call TRBD2 (6 bases). Trimming left V 0 bases short and J 4 bases short, with 11 bases between. This CDR3 is 15 amino acids long. Germline V gene lookup returns CDR1 SGHTA and CDR2 FQGNSA.

This chain joins TRBV6-5 and TRBJ1-4; maybe TRBD1 (6 bases). There are 16 residues in the CDR3. The germline V gene encodes CDR1 MNHEY and CDR2 SVGAGI. The V gene lost 6 bases and the J gene lost 8 bases, with 22 bases spanning the gap. The CDR3 here is CASSPGTQLYREKLFF. The CDR3, as DNA: TGTGCCAGCAGCCCCGGGACACAACTGTACCGGGAAAAACTGTTTTTT.

The chain links TRBV10-3 to TRBJ2-3; 9 bases line up with TRBD2. V shed 4 bases and J 4 bases; nucleotides not matched to a gene: 12. From germline, CDR1 is ENHRY and CDR2 SYGVKD. The CDR3 consists of 17 residues. The CDR3 sequence is CAISGLAGRPSPDTQYF. CDR3 DNA sequence: TGTGCCATCAGTGGCCTAGCGGGAAGGCCGTCCCCAGATACGCAGTATTTT.

V and J are TRBV12-3 or TRBV12-4 and TRBJ2-7; possibly TRBD2 for D (5 bases). V dropped 6 bases and J dropped 3 bases, with 15 bases sitting between them. The CDR3 has 14 residues. The CDR3 reads CASRFGRGSYEQYF. The CDR3 DNA sequence: TGTGCCAGCAGGTTTGGCAGAGGGAGCTACGAGCAGTACTTC.

This clonotype has only a few counts. The chain recombines TRBV6-2 or TRBV6-3 with TRBJ2-7; 10 bases match TRBD2. Germline lookup yields CDR1 MNHEY and CDR2 SVGEGT. The length of the CDR3 is 15 residues. J lost 5 bases, V lost 0 bases, and 4 bases had no gene match. This CDR3 reads CASSYSSGRNNEQYF. The CDR3 DNA follows: TGTGCCAGCAGTTACTCTAGCGGGAGGAACAACGAGCAGTACTTC.

Many counts were recorded for this clonotype. A much larger clone sits a single nucleotide away, making a read error possible. The rearrangement uses TRBV7-2 and TRBJ2-1; D uncertain. The V end lost 5 bases, the J end lost 3 bases, and 11 bases lay between the germline ends. Germline loops: CDR1 SGHTA, CDR2 FQGNSA. The CDR3 sequence is 14 residues long. CDR3 nucleotide sequence: TGTGCCAGCAGCGTAATGGGTAGCTACAATGAGCAGTTCTTC. This encodes CASSVMGSYNEQFF.

The rearrangement joins TRBV5-1 to TRBJ1-1; 9 bases map to TRBD1. The junction had 6 bases not matched to a gene; V was cut back by 2 bases and J by 4 bases. The CDR3 spans 15 residues. From germline, CDR1 is SGHRS and CDR2 YFSETQ. The CDR3 is CASSFNRGLPTEAFF. CDR3 in DNA: TGCGCCAGCAGCTTTAACAGGGGGCTTCCCACTGAAGCTTTCTTT.

The V gene is TRBV20-1, the J gene TRBJ1-5; 7 bases agree with TRBD1. CDR3 size: 20 residues. V was pared by 3 bases and J by 0 bases, with 20 bases of the junction left unmatched. Germline lookup yields CDR1 DFQATT and CDR2 SNEGSKA (reference sequence). The CDR3 DNA is TGCAGTGCTAGGTCGACAGGGACAGAATTCAGACCTTATAGCAATCAGCCCCAGCATTTT. Amino acid sequence: CSARSTGTEFRPYSNQPQHF.

The rearrangement joins TRBV11-1 to TRBJ2-5; 7 nucleotides line up with TRBD2. Per germline, CDR1 SGHAT and CDR2 FQDESV (reference sequence). The CDR3 runs to 15 residues. V was pared by 5 bases and J by 3 bases, with 9 bases of the junction left unmatched. In DNA, the CDR3 is TGTGCCAGCAGCGCGGGTTTAGCGGGTGAAGAGACCCAGTACTTC. Translating gives CASSAGLAGEETQYF.

This clonotype has a count of ten or more. The V gene is TRBV29-1, the J gene TRBJ2-1; 7 nucleotides align to TRBD1. Looked up from germline, CDR1 is SQVTM and CDR2 is ANQGSEA. V trimming: 3 bases; J trimming: 4 bases; junction bases outside the gene matches: 3. The CDR3 runs to 13 residues. The CDR3 region is CSVDGTAYNEQFF. The CDR3 bases are TGCAGCGTTGACGGGACAGCTTACAATGAGCAGTTCTTC.

This clonotype was counted only a few times. The genes are TRBV4-3 and TRBJ2-3; TRBD2 matches 10 bases. The germline CDR1 and CDR2 sequences are LGHNA and YSLEER. This CDR3 has 17 residues. J gave up 2 bases and V 0 bases, and 5 bases lay outside the gene matches. The CDR3 is CASSQDGLAASTDTQYF. CDR3 DNA sequence: TGCGCCAGCAGCCAAGACGGACTAGCGGCTTCCACAGATACGCAGTATTTT.

The chain combines TRBV4-3 with TRBJ1-4, with TRBD1 identical over 8 bases. With 2 bases clipped from V and 8 bases from J, the junction kept 10 bases outside the gene matches. CDR1 and CDR2 from the germline V gene are LGHNA and YSLEER. The CDR3 spans 16 residues. This CDR3 is CASSQTVSRTGEKLFF. DNA of the CDR3: TGCGCCAGCAGCCAAACTGTTTCTAGGACAGGGGAAAAACTGTTTTTT.

Many counts were recorded for this clonotype. The chain has TRBV6-6 and TRBJ1-2; D is ambiguous. The length of the CDR3 is 11 residues. In germline, CDR1 is MNHNY, CDR2 SVGAGI (reference sequence). V gave up 0 bases and J gave up 7 bases, with 3 bases separating them. For the CDR3, the DNA is TGTGCCAGCAGTTACTCGTCTGGCTACACCTTC. Protein: CASSYSSGYTF.

The V call is TRBV7-3, the J call TRBJ2-3; 7 positions match TRBD1. Germline V gene sequence: CDR1 SGHTA, CDR2 FQGTGA. The CDR3 is 14 amino acids. J gave up 8 bases and V 5 bases, and 10 bases lay outside the gene matches. The CDR3 region is CASSPRTGPGTQYF. The CDR3 DNA reads as TGTGCCAGCAGCCCCAGGACAGGCCCGGGTACGCAGTATTTT.

The rearrangement uses TRBV10-2 and TRBJ1-6; 9 positions agree with TRBD1. The CDR3 contains 17 residues. The V gene's germline CDR1 is WSHSY and CDR2 SAAADI. Unmatched junction bases numbered 10, after V lost 6 bases and J lost 4 bases. The chain's CDR3 is CASRATGTGRYNSPLHF. CDR3 coding DNA: TGCGCCAGCAGGGCCACCGGGACAGGGAGGTATAATTCACCCCTCCACTTT.

This clonotype has just a few counts. The rearrangement uses TRBV29-1 and TRBJ2-7; 7 bases align to TRBD1. The CDR3 length is 13 residues. Trimming took 3 bases from V and 5 from J; bases not matched to a gene: 7. Germline V gives CDR1 SQVTM, CDR2 ANQGSEA. The CDR3 DNA reads as TGCAGCGTTGAGCCAGGGGGTATCAACGAGCAGTACTTC. This gives the protein CSVEPGGINEQYF.